These 4 T cell receptor beta chains were all obtained from the same sample, sequenced in a study of patients and donors after allogeneic stem cell transplantation. TCRdb reprocessed the RT-PCR reads via MiXCR and lists one record per CDR3 protein. Here the sample spans approximately 430,000 distinct CDR3 sequences, more than 15% being singletons. The sequencing input was blood, either unsorted or a sorted T cell fraction (not recorded which). The receptors were sampled from a human donor who was either an allogeneic HSCT recipient or a stem cell or donor lymphocyte infusion donor (not recorded which). It is not recorded whose cells these are; they may come from a transplant donor.

In this sample, this clonotype turned up many times. The genes are TRBV29-1 and TRBJ1-5, with 8 bases fitting TRBD1. Germline V lookup: CDR1 SQVTM, CDR2 ANQGSEA. V lost 6 bases to trimming and J lost 7 bases; unmatched junction nucleotides: 8. This CDR3 spans 13 amino acids. CDR3 region: CSVPGQGDQPQHF. The CDR3 DNA reads as TGCAGCGTCCCTGGACAGGGAGACCAGCCCCAGCATTTT.

Many counts were recorded for this clonotype. This rearrangement joins TRBV7-2 to TRBJ2-1; 10 bases agree with TRBD2. This CDR3 spans 17 amino acids. CDR1 is SGHTA and CDR2 is FQGNSA in the germline V gene. The ends lost 2 bases at V and 5 bases at J; junction bases unmatched: 9. The CDR3 region has the DNA TGTGCCAGCAGCTTATTGGCTAGCGGGAGACGTGACAATGAGCAGTTCTTC. Translation gives CASSLLASGRRDNEQFF.

The V gene is TRBV7-3, the J gene TRBJ2-2; weak D call: TRBD1 (6 bases). CDR1 SGHTA and CDR2 FQGTGA come from the germline V gene. V was trimmed by 4 bases and J by 11 bases, leaving 17 bases between them. CDR3 length equals 14 residues. This chain's CDR3 is CASSSAGGPKELFF. The CDR3 nucleotides are TGTGCCAGCAGCTCCGCTGGGGGCCCGAAAGAGCTGTTTTTT.

This clonotype showed up just a few times. The chain has TRBV5-8 and TRBJ2-5; 8 bases agree with TRBD1. The CDR3 runs to 16 residues. Germline lookup yields CDR1 SGHTS and CDR2 YDEGEE. Unmatched junction bases numbered 8, after V lost 2 bases and J lost 2 bases. The CDR3, as DNA: TGTGCCAGCAGCTTAGGAGACAGGGGAAGGCAAGAGACCCAGTACTTC. Translating gives CASSLGDRGRQETQYF.